Listed below are T cell receptor beta chains from one sample, sequenced in a study of T cell changes during pregnancy in multiple sclerosis. Clones were sequenced by immunoSEQ multiplex PCR, and TCRdb holds only the in-frame ones, with some missing. Counted here are about 110,000 clones, roughly 92% occurring once; the ten biggest clones make up 3.5%. The sample in question was peripheral blood, obtained after pregnancy. These receptors came from a female donor with multiple sclerosis, enrolled in a pregnancy study. Both conserved end residues are part of each CDR3. Each record gives: D gene, J gene, V gene, clone size, CDR3 DNA, CDR3 protein. A D gene is named only where the DNA matches it firmly. Clone size, where shown, is once, few, many, or a class for clones that have expanded.

D gene: .
J gene: TRBJ1-3
V gene: TRBV9
clone size: .
CDR3 DNA: TGTGCCAGCAGCGGAGACAGATCTGGAAACACCATATATTTT
CDR3 protein: CASSGDRSGNTIYF

D gene: TRBD1
J gene: TRBJ1-5
V gene: TRBV19
clone size: .
CDR3 DNA: TGTGCCAGTAAGGGACAGGGAACTCTCAATCAGCCCCAGCATTTT
CDR3 protein: CASKGQGTLNQPQHF

D gene: TRBD1
J gene: TRBJ1-1
V gene: TRBV29-1
clone size: .
CDR3 DNA: TGCAGCGTTACAGGGGGTTTGAACACTGAAGCTTTCTTT
CDR3 protein: CSVTGGLNTEAFF

D gene: .
J gene: TRBJ1-2
V gene: TRBV6-5
clone size: .
CDR3 DNA: TGTGCCAGCAGTGACAGGCGAGACTACACCTTC
CDR3 protein: CASSDRRDYTF

D gene: TRBD1
J gene: TRBJ2-7
V gene: TRBV2
clone size: .
CDR3 DNA: TGTGCCAGCAGTCACCCGGGACAGGGGAGCTCCTACGAGCAGTACTTC
CDR3 protein: CASSHPGQGSSYEQYF

D gene: .
J gene: TRBJ2-1
V gene: TRBV5-3
clone size: .
CDR3 DNA: TGTGCCAGAAGCCTTGGCCGGGGAGGGGGAAGGGGTGAGCAGTTCTTC
CDR3 protein: CARSLGRGGGRGEQFF

D gene: .
J gene: TRBJ2-7
V gene: TRBV6-1
clone size: .
CDR3 DNA: TGTGCCAGCATTGGGGACGGGGGCGAGCAGTACTTC
CDR3 protein: CASIGDGGEQYF

D gene: TRBD2
J gene: TRBJ2-3
V gene: TRBV9
clone size: .
CDR3 DNA: TGTGCCAGCAGCGTAGGCGGGGGGATAGATACGCAGTATTTT
CDR3 protein: CASSVGGGIDTQYF

D gene: .
J gene: TRBJ2-3
V gene: TRBV4-2
clone size: .
CDR3 DNA: TGTGCCAGCAGCCAAGACTCCGTTAGTGCAGATACGCAGTATTTT
CDR3 protein: CASSQDSVSADTQYF

D gene: .
J gene: TRBJ2-7
V gene: TRBV5-5
clone size: .
CDR3 DNA: TGTGCCAGCAGCTGGGGCGCTGAACAGGGAGCCGAGCAGTACTTC
CDR3 protein: CASSWGAEQGAEQYF

D gene: .
J gene: TRBJ1-1
V gene: TRBV5-1
clone size: .
CDR3 DNA: TGCGCCAGCAGCCAAAGGTCCAGGGTGGACACTGAAGCTTTCTTT
CDR3 protein: CASSQRSRVDTEAFF

D gene: .
J gene: TRBJ2-7
V gene: TRBV11-2
clone size: .
CDR3 DNA: TGTGCCAGCAGCTTAACCGACTCCGGGACTTGGGAGCAGTACTTC
CDR3 protein: CASSLTDSGTWEQYF

D gene: .
J gene: TRBJ1-5
V gene: TRBV23-1
clone size: .
CDR3 DNA: TGCGCCAGCAGTCAAGGGGGGAGGAATCGCAATCAGCCCCAGCATTTT
CDR3 protein: CASSQGGRNRNQPQHF

D gene: TRBD2
J gene: TRBJ2-1
V gene: TRBV5-4
clone size: .
CDR3 DNA: TGTGCCAGCAGCTTGGGTAGCGGCGGGGGGGCGTACAATGAGCAGTTCTTC
CDR3 protein: CASSLGSGGGAYNEQFF

D gene: TRBD2
J gene: TRBJ2-3
V gene: TRBV5-4
clone size: .
CDR3 DNA: TGTGCCAGCAGCCTTCCTAGCGGGGGGGCGGATACGCAGTATTTT
CDR3 protein: CASSLPSGGADTQYF

D gene: .
J gene: TRBJ2-1
V gene: TRBV5-6
clone size: once
CDR3 DNA: TGTGCCAGCAGCTTTAGCAGTTCTGACGAGCAGTTCTTC
CDR3 protein: CASSFSSSDEQFF

D gene: TRBD1
J gene: TRBJ1-2
V gene: TRBV29-1
clone size: .
CDR3 DNA: TGCAGCGTCGAGACTCCCTTGGACAGGGCCTATTCTATCGACTATGGCTACACCTTC
CDR3 protein: CSVETPLDRAYSIDYGYTF

D gene: .
J gene: TRBJ2-2
V gene: TRBV7-9
clone size: .
CDR3 DNA: TGTGCCAGCAGCTTATTACAGCGGGACACCGGGGAGCTGTTTTTT
CDR3 protein: CASSLLQRDTGELFF

D gene: TRBD1
J gene: TRBJ2-7
V gene: TRBV7-9
clone size: .
CDR3 DNA: TGTGCCAGCACCACCGGGACAGGGCGATACGAGCAGTACTTC
CDR3 protein: CASTTGTGRYEQYF

D gene: TRBD1
J gene: TRBJ1-3
V gene: TRBV25-1
clone size: .
CDR3 DNA: TGTGCCAGCAGTGCCTTACAGGGGACGACTGGAAACACCATATATTTT
CDR3 protein: CASSALQGTTGNTIYF

D gene: .
J gene: TRBJ2-5
V gene: TRBV6-5
clone size: .
CDR3 DNA: TGTGCCAGCAGTTACCGTACTCAAGAGACCCAGTACTTC
CDR3 protein: CASSYRTQETQYF

D gene: .
J gene: TRBJ1-1
V gene: TRBV6-1
clone size: .
CDR3 DNA: TGTGCCAGCAGTGACCTGAGGAACACTGAAGCTTTCTTT
CDR3 protein: CASSDLRNTEAFF

D gene: TRBD1
J gene: TRBJ1-2
V gene: TRBV6-5
clone size: .
CDR3 DNA: TGTGCCAGCAGTTACTCGAGGACAGGGGCTAACTATGGCTACACCTTC
CDR3 protein: CASSYSRTGANYGYTF

D gene: TRBD1
J gene: TRBJ1-1
V gene: TRBV10-2
clone size: .
CDR3 DNA: TGCGCCAGCAGTGCCCCGGACAGGGGGAGTACTGAAGCTTTCTTT
CDR3 protein: CASSAPDRGSTEAFF

D gene: TRBD1
J gene: TRBJ1-3
V gene: TRBV30
clone size: .
CDR3 DNA: TGTGCCTGGAGAGGGGCCCCTGCCAGGGGGTTTGGAAACACCATATATTTT
CDR3 protein: CAWRGAPARGFGNTIYF

D gene: .
J gene: TRBJ1-2
V gene: TRBV7-3
clone size: .
CDR3 DNA: TGTGCCAGCAGCCCGACATCAACAGGGAACTATGGCTACACCTTC
CDR3 protein: CASSPTSTGNYGYTF

D gene: .
J gene: TRBJ1-1
V gene: TRBV4-1
clone size: .
CDR3 DNA: TGCGCCAGCAGCCAAGATTCAGGGCCTAACACTGAAGCTTTCTTT
CDR3 protein: CASSQDSGPNTEAFF

D gene: TRBD2
J gene: TRBJ2-5
V gene: TRBV4-2
clone size: .
CDR3 DNA: TGTGCCAGCAGCCAAGACGGGGGGGGTGGAGAGACCCAGTACTTC
CDR3 protein: CASSQDGGGGETQYF

D gene: TRBD1
J gene: TRBJ2-5
V gene: TRBV18
clone size: .
CDR3 DNA: TGTGCCAGCTCACCCCGGACAGGGGCGCAAGAGACCCAGTACTTC
CDR3 protein: CASSPRTGAQETQYF

D gene: .
J gene: TRBJ2-7
V gene: TRBV5-1
clone size: .
CDR3 DNA: TGCGCCAGCAGCCCATCGGCAGGGTTCTCCTACGAGCAGTACTTC
CDR3 protein: CASSPSAGFSYEQYF

D gene: TRBD1
J gene: TRBJ1-1
V gene: TRBV6-5
clone size: .
CDR3 DNA: TGTGCCAGCAGACAGGGGTTGAACACTGAAGCTTTCTTT
CDR3 protein: CASRQGLNTEAFF

D gene: TRBD2
J gene: TRBJ2-3
V gene: TRBV13
clone size: .
CDR3 DNA: TGTGCCAGCAGCTCTAGGTGGGGAGGGAAGTTGCATACGCAGTATTTT
CDR3 protein: CASSSRWGGKLHTQYF

D gene: .
J gene: TRBJ2-7
V gene: TRBV7-6
clone size: .
CDR3 DNA: TGTGCCAGCAGCTTAGCAGTAACTTCCTACGAGCAGTACTTC
CDR3 protein: CASSLAVTSYEQYF

D gene: .
J gene: TRBJ1-2
V gene: TRBV19
clone size: .
CDR3 DNA: TGTGCCAGTAGTTCAGTTCGCTATGGCTACACCTTC
CDR3 protein: CASSSVRYGYTF

D gene: TRBD2
J gene: TRBJ2-1
V gene: TRBV5-6
clone size: .
CDR3 DNA: TGTGCCAGCAGCCCAAGCGGGGGGGCGGTAGGTGAGCAGTTCTTC
CDR3 protein: CASSPSGGAVGEQFF

D gene: TRBD1
J gene: TRBJ1-1
V gene: TRBV5-5
clone size: few
CDR3 DNA: TGTGCCAGCAGGGAGATGACAGGGGAGACTGAAGCTTTCTTT
CDR3 protein: CASREMTGETEAFF

D gene: TRBD2
J gene: TRBJ2-5
V gene: TRBV4-2
clone size: .
CDR3 DNA: TGTGCCAGCAGCCAAATGTCGTCTAGCGGGGGGGCAGGGGAGCAGTACTTC
CDR3 protein: CASSQMSSSGGAGEQYF

D gene: TRBD2
J gene: TRBJ2-2
V gene: TRBV5-8
clone size: .
CDR3 DNA: TGTGCCAGCAGCTGGGGGGGTGTCAACGGGGAGCTGTTTTTT
CDR3 protein: CASSWGGVNGELFF

D gene: TRBD1
J gene: TRBJ1-5
V gene: TRBV19
clone size: .
CDR3 DNA: TGTGCCAGTAGTATAGACAGGGGGCGTAGTCAGCCCCAGCATTTT
CDR3 protein: CASSIDRGRSQPQHF

D gene: TRBD2
J gene: TRBJ2-3
V gene: TRBV5-6
clone size: .
CDR3 DNA: TGTGCCAGCAGCTTGCGGGCGGGGGTAGCAGATACGCAGTATTTT
CDR3 protein: CASSLRAGVADTQYF

D gene: TRBD1
J gene: TRBJ1-1
V gene: TRBV29-1
clone size: .
CDR3 DNA: TGCAGCGTTGGCTCCGACAGGGAAAAGACTGAAGCTTTCTTT
CDR3 protein: CSVGSDREKTEAFF

D gene: TRBD1
J gene: TRBJ1-6
V gene: TRBV7-8
clone size: .
CDR3 DNA: TGTGCCAGCAGCTCAACGCGGACAGGGATGTATAATTCACCCCTCCACTTT
CDR3 protein: CASSSTRTGMYNSPLHF

D gene: TRBD2
J gene: TRBJ2-5
V gene: TRBV7-9
clone size: .
CDR3 DNA: TGTGCCAGCAGCCGGACTAGCGGGACAACGTACCAAGAGACCCAGTACTTC
CDR3 protein: CASSRTSGTTYQETQYF

D gene: .
J gene: TRBJ1-2
V gene: TRBV4-2
clone size: .
CDR3 DNA: TGTGCCAGCAGCCAGGGGGCGAACGGCTACACCTTC
CDR3 protein: CASSQGANGYTF

D gene: TRBD1
J gene: TRBJ1-4
V gene: TRBV6-1
clone size: .
CDR3 DNA: TGTGCCAGCAGTGAAATAACGGGACAGCCTAATGAAAAACTGTTTTTT
CDR3 protein: CASSEITGQPNEKLFF

D gene: TRBD1
J gene: TRBJ1-2
V gene: TRBV10-3
clone size: .
CDR3 DNA: TGTGCCATCAGTGATTTGAGGGACAGTATTAACTATGGCTACACCTTC
CDR3 protein: CAISDLRDSINYGYTF

D gene: TRBD1
J gene: TRBJ2-5
V gene: TRBV5-6
clone size: .
CDR3 DNA: TGTGCCAGCAGATCTGGACAGGTCCAAGAGACCCAGTACTTC
CDR3 protein: CASRSGQVQETQYF

D gene: .
J gene: TRBJ1-6
V gene: TRBV19
clone size: once
CDR3 DNA: TGTGCCAGTGCCGTGGAGGGAAGCTCCTATAATTCACCCCTCCACTTT
CDR3 protein: CASAVEGSSYNSPLHF

D gene: .
J gene: TRBJ1-2
V gene: TRBV30
clone size: .
CDR3 DNA: TGTGTGATGGAAGGGGGAGCTAACTATGGCTACACCTTC
CDR3 protein: CVMEGGANYGYTF

D gene: TRBD2
J gene: TRBJ2-5
V gene: TRBV7-9
clone size: .
CDR3 DNA: TGTGCCAGCAGCTTCAGCGGGGCCACGGGAGAGACCCAGTACTTC
CDR3 protein: CASSFSGATGETQYF

D gene: TRBD1
J gene: TRBJ2-5
V gene: TRBV7-9
clone size: once
CDR3 DNA: TGTGCCAGCGGGTATCGGGACAGAAGACAAGAGACCCAGTACTTC
CDR3 protein: CASGYRDRRQETQYF

D gene: .
J gene: TRBJ1-1
V gene: TRBV10-3
clone size: .
CDR3 DNA: TGTGCCATCAGTGAACAGGAGAAGAACACTGAAGCTTTCTTT
CDR3 protein: CAISEQEKNTEAFF

D gene: .
J gene: TRBJ2-1
V gene: TRBV20-1
clone size: .
CDR3 DNA: TGCAGTGCGAGGAAAGATGAGCAGTTCTTC
CDR3 protein: CSARKDEQFF

D gene: TRBD1
J gene: TRBJ2-5
V gene: TRBV6-1
clone size: .
CDR3 DNA: TGTGCCAGCAGTCCGGGACAGGGTCTGTTCGAGACCCAGTACTTC
CDR3 protein: CASSPGQGLFETQYF

D gene: .
J gene: TRBJ1-4
V gene: TRBV11-3
clone size: .
CDR3 DNA: TGTGCCAGCAGCACCACAGGGTCTGAAAAACTGTTTTTT
CDR3 protein: CASSTTGSEKLFF

D gene: TRBD2
J gene: TRBJ2-3
V gene: TRBV7-3
clone size: .
CDR3 DNA: TGTGCCAGCAGCCGGGAGGGACTAGCGGGGGCTGATACGCAGTATTTT
CDR3 protein: CASSREGLAGADTQYF

D gene: .
J gene: TRBJ2-7
V gene: TRBV25-1
clone size: .
CDR3 DNA: TGTGCCTCCTCGGACGGGAGCTCCTACGAGCAGTACTTC
CDR3 protein: CASSDGSSYEQYF